This T cell receptor beta chain was documented in a study of Graves' ophthalmopathy and Graves' hyperthyroidism. This clonotype came up many times. The V segment lost 5 bases and the J segment 4 bases; nucleotides outside the gene matches: 14. The CDR3 is 15 amino acids. In germline, CDR1 is DFQATT, CDR2 SNEGSKA (reference sequence). TCR beta CDR3 regions were amplified from RNA transcripts. HTBI primers were used in a first-round RT-PCR, which preceded a second-round multiplex PCR. TCRdb reprocessed the multiplex PCR reads with MiXCR, giving one entry per CDR3 protein. Of under 200,000 distinct CDR3 sequences listed, roughly 37% were seen once; the top ten hold under 6.5%. A diagnosis was made from clinical symptoms together with serum thyroxine, TRAb, thyroid ultrasound and orbital computed tomography. Out of around 10 ml of fresh peripheral blood, PBMCs were obtained.

The rearrangement joins TRBV20-1 to TRBJ2-7; 7 bases fit TRBD2. This receptor was taken from a woman between 35 and 50 years old with Graves' ophthalmopathy. The source material was peripheral blood. CDR3 sequence: CSAGFWEGQKYEQYF. The CDR3 nucleotides are TGCAGTGCTGGATTTTGGGAGGGCCAAAAGTACGAGCAGTACTTC.